This T cell receptor (beta chain) was recorded in a study of blood T cell repertoires in COVID-19. The overall study: Samples of COVID-19 (acute and convalescent) were obtained from the United States, Italy and Spain. In each case, the material was cDNA or gDNA derived from T cells, B-cell-depleted T cells, or PBMCs.

Per the study methods: Amplified reference gene primers provided the basis for estimating nucleated cell counts. Libraries were prepared by immunoSEQ multiplex PCR; TCRdb keeps only in-frame clonotypes and omits some of them. V and J calls and clone size are those listed in that table; D and trimming were worked out from the DNA. This sample has under 200,000 clones, with around 80% found just once. This CDR3 has 13 residues. V was clipped by 6 bases and J by 2 bases, with 10 bases between them. Germline CDR1 MNHNY, CDR2 SVGAGI (reference sequence). The sample taken for sequencing was peripheral blood. This rearrangement joins TRBV6-6 to TRBJ1-1; perhaps TRBD1 as D (6 bases). The TCR was taken from a man aged 60 to 69 with acute or convalescent COVID-19. CDR3 DNA sequence: TGTGCCAGCAGGAGACAGGAAAACACTGAAGCTTTCTTT. This sequence encodes CASRRQENTEAFF.